The 25 T cell receptor beta chains presented below share a single source sample, sequenced in a study of cytomegalovirus exposure and HLA in healthy donors (dated by TCRdb to about 2017). The library was generated by the immunoSEQ multiplex PCR assay. For the multiplex PCR, a mixture combining 60 forward primers for TCR Vbeta segments and 13 reverse primers for TCR Jbeta segments was used. TCRdb limited this immuneACCESS table to in-frame rearrangements with V and J called. A share of clones is missing; checked studies link under half to unresolved V genes, and the rest is unexplained. In this sample the table shows approximately 150,000 clones, 80% to 90% of which occur a single time. 2% to 2.5% of the sample goes to the ten largest clones. Source material: PBMCs. All receptors derive from a boy aged 2-15 years in good health and CMV-seronegative.

The chain joins TRBV6-6 to TRBJ1-1, with TRBD1 matching over 8 bases. The length of the CDR3 is 15 residues. Looked up from germline, CDR1 is MNHNY and CDR2 is SVGAGI (reference sequence). The J segment lost 5 bases and the V segment lost 6 bases, leaving 11 bases of the junction unmatched. The chain's CDR3 is CASRDRDRGRTEAFF. DNA for the CDR3: TGTGCCAGCAGGGACAGGGATCGGGGTAGGACTGAAGCTTTCTTT.

This rearrangement joins TRBV9 to TRBJ2-3, with a tentative D call TRBD1 (6 bases). Germline CDR1 reads SGDLS; CDR2 reads YYNGEE. The CDR3 runs to 14 residues. Trimming took 5 bases from V and 2 from J, leaving 12 bases between them. The DNA of the CDR3 is TGTGCCAGCAGACCCGGACAGAACACAGATACGCAGTATTTT. Translated, it gives CASRPGQNTDTQYF.

The J gene is TRBJ2-5, the V gene TRBV7-7; 14 bases agree with TRBD2. The junction had 13 bases not matched to a gene; V was cut back by 4 bases and J by 3 bases. Per germline, CDR1 SSHAT and CDR2 FNYEAQ (reference sequence). This CDR3 is built from 19 residues. The CDR3 loop is CASSSGQRGTSGGEETQYF. Written as DNA, the CDR3 is TGTGCCAGCAGCTCAGGACAGCGAGGGACTAGCGGGGGAGAAGAGACCCAGTACTTC.

The count of this clone is one. The gene calls are TRBV5-4 and TRBJ2-2; TRBD2 matches at 11 bases. Germline loops: CDR1 SGHNT, CDR2 YYREEE (reference sequence). Trimming took 6 bases from V and 1 from J; bases not matched to a gene: 14. This CDR3 region has 19 residues. The CDR3: CASTNRKFGLAGNTGELFF. The DNA of the CDR3 is TGTGCCAGCACCAATAGGAAATTTGGACTAGCGGGGAACACCGGGGAGCTGTTTTTT.

The chain combines TRBV19 with TRBJ2-3, with 7 bases lining up with TRBD2. Germline V lookup: CDR1 LNHDA, CDR2 SQIVND (reference sequence). CDR3 size: 15 residues. V trimming: 2 bases; J trimming: 2 bases; junction bases outside the gene matches: 4. The CDR3 region has the DNA TGTGCCAGTAGTATACAAGCGGGGATCACAGATACGCAGTATTTT. Amino acid sequence: CASSIQAGITDTQYF.

The chain couples TRBV6-1 to TRBJ1-5; tentative D call: TRBD1 (5 bases). The CDR3 runs 15 residues. The V end lost 2 bases, the J end lost 1 base, and 9 bases lay between the germline ends. Germline lookup yields CDR1 MNHNS and CDR2 SASEGT. Written as DNA, the CDR3 is TGTGCCAGCAGTGAATCGGCAGGGAGCAATCAGCCCCAGCATTTT. It codes for CASSESAGSNQPQHF.

The J gene is TRBJ1-1, the V gene TRBV29-1; D is possibly TRBD1 (5 bases). Trimming cost V 3 bases and J 5 bases, with 10 bases left between them. CDR3 length: 12 amino acids. The germline V gene has CDR1 SQVTM and CDR2 ANQGSEA. CDR3 nucleotides: TGCAGCGTTGAGCTGCGGGGGACTGAAGCTTTCTTT. Protein sequence: CSVELRGTEAFF. The entire variable domain, with the rest obtained from reference TRBV29-1 and TRBJ1-1, is as follows: SAVISQKPSRDICQRGTSLTIQCQVDSQVTMMFWYRQQPGQSLTLIATANQGSEATYESGFVIDKFPISRPNLTFSTLTVSNMSPEDSSIYLCSVELRGTEAFFGQGTRLTVV.

The chain combines TRBV7-2 with TRBJ1-2; D not certain. The CDR3 has 14 amino acids. Germline V gene lookup returns CDR1 SGHTA and CDR2 FQGNSA. V was trimmed by 1 base and J by 3 bases, leaving 9 bases between them. Here the CDR3 reads CASSLVAEDYGYTF. The CDR3 nucleotides are TGTGCCAGCAGCTTAGTTGCGGAGGACTATGGCTACACCTTC. The full variable domain, in which reference TRBV7-2 and TRBJ1-2 provide the parts outside the CDR3, is GAGVSQSPSNKVTEKGKDVELRCDPISGHTALYWYRQSLGQGLEFLIYFQGNSAPDKSGLPSDRFSAERTGGSVSTLTIQRTQQEDSAVYLCASSLVAEDYGYTFGSGTRLTVV.

This chain links TRBV2 with TRBJ1-1, with 10 bases identical to TRBD1. CDR1 and CDR2 (germline): SNHLY, FYNNEI. This CDR3 comprises 16 residues. V was pared by 6 bases and J by 1 base, with 8 bases of the junction left unmatched. For the CDR3, the DNA is TGTGCCAGCAGGGAGAGGACAGGGGGTAAGAACACTGAAGCTTTCTTT. Translation gives CASRERTGGKNTEAFF.

The V and J genes are TRBV10-3 and TRBJ1-2; the match to TRBD1 covers 8 bases. Germline V CDR1 and CDR2: ENHRY, SYGVKD. Unmatched junction bases numbered 6, after V lost 0 bases and J lost 6 bases. The CDR3 length is 15 residues. The CDR3 nucleotides are TGTGCCATCAGTGAGTCACCGGACAGGGCCCATGGCTACACCTTC. The encoded protein is CAISESPDRAHGYTF.

The chain has TRBV6-5 and TRBJ2-1; D not resolved. The CDR3 is 12 residues long. CDR1 and CDR2 (germline): MNHEY, SVGAGI. Trimming shortened V by 6 bases and J by 3 bases, and 6 bases separated the two germline ends. The CDR3 sequence: CASSTVYNEQFF. The CDR3 DNA sequence: TGTGCCAGCAGCACAGTCTACAATGAGCAGTTCTTC.

The genes are TRBV5-5 and TRBJ1-2, with TRBD1 matching 10 bases. Looked up from germline, CDR1 is SGHKS and CDR2 is YYEKEE (reference sequence). This CDR3 comprises 14 residues. V lost 0 bases, J lost 6 bases, and 2 bases stayed unmatched. DNA of the CDR3: TGTGCCAGCAGCTTGGGGGACAGGGGAAATGGCTACACCTTC. Protein sequence: CASSLGDRGNGYTF.

The count of this clone is one. The chain joins TRBV19 to TRBJ2-1, with D perhaps matching TRBD1 (6 bases). Between the trimmed V and J ends, which lost 7 bases and 4 bases, there was a span of 11 bases. Germline V gives CDR1 LNHDA, CDR2 SQIVND (reference sequence). The CDR3 consists of 13 residues. The CDR3 loop reads CASNDRRYNEQFF. CDR3 bases: TGTGCCAGTAATGACAGGCGGTACAATGAGCAGTTCTTC. Together with reference TRBV19 and TRBJ2-1, the CDR3 gives the full variable domain: DGGITQSPKYLFRKEGQNVTLSCEQNLNHDAMYWYRQDPGQGLRLIYYSQIVNDFQKGDIAEGYSVSREKKESFPLTVTSAQKNPTAFYLCASNDRRYNEQFFGPGTRLTVL.

This chain connects TRBV25-1 to TRBJ1-1; 7 bases agree with TRBD1. J was trimmed by 6 bases and V by 4 bases; bases with no gene match: 2. CDR1 and CDR2 from the germline V gene are MGHDK and SYGVNS. The CDR3 has 12 amino acids. This CDR3 is CASSAGTAEAFF. The CDR3 DNA follows: TGTGCCAGCAGTGCGGGGACAGCTGAAGCTTTCTTT.

The chain recombines TRBV5-4 with TRBJ2-3, with D possibly TRBD1 on 6 matching bases. Germline assignment: CDR1 SGHNT and CDR2 YYREEE (reference sequence). With 2 bases removed from V and 4 bases from J, the gap between germline ends came to 14 bases. This CDR3 spans 15 amino acids. CDR3 nucleotides: TGTGCCAGCAGCTTCGGTCAGGGGAAGGCAGATACGCAGTATTTT. It specifies CASSFGQGKADTQYF.

The chain carries TRBV5-4 and TRBJ2-1, with 9 bases fitting TRBD2. Germline CDR1 SGHNT, CDR2 YYREEE (reference sequence). Trimming removed 6 bases from V and 3 bases from J; junction bases left unmatched: 7. The CDR3 is made up of 15 amino acids. The CDR3 sequence: CASTRAGGNYNEQFF. DNA for the CDR3: TGTGCCAGCACTAGAGCGGGAGGTAACTACAATGAGCAGTTCTTC. The whole variable domain, remainder taken from reference TRBV5-4 and TRBJ2-1, is ETGVTQSPTHLIKTRGQQVTLRCSSQSGHNTVSWYQQALGQGPQFIFQYYREEENGRGNFPPRFSGLQFPNYSSELNVNALELDDSALYLCASTRAGGNYNEQFFGPGTRLTVL.

The chain carries TRBV5-4 and TRBJ2-5, with TRBD2 matching 7 bases. CDR3 length: 15 amino acids. CDR1 SGHNT and CDR2 YYREEE come from the germline V gene (reference sequence). Losses at the gene ends were 2 bases for V and 2 bases for J; bases not matched to a gene: 6. Here the CDR3 reads CASSFRGRVQETQYF. The CDR3, as DNA: TGTGCCAGCAGCTTCCGGGGGAGGGTACAAGAGACCCAGTACTTC.

The rearrangement uses TRBV6-1 and TRBJ2-1; 9 nucleotides agree with TRBD2. Germline CDR1 is MNHNS and CDR2 is SASEGT. The V and J ends lost 5 bases and 8 bases, in that order; junction bases with no gene match: 7. The CDR3 is 14 amino acids. The CDR3 nucleotides read TGTGCCAGCAGTTATGCGGGAGGGGCCGATGAGCAGTTCTTC. Translating gives CASSYAGGADEQFF.

This sequence joins TRBV19 and TRBJ2-7; 7 nucleotides agree with TRBD1. J gave up 3 bases and V 6 bases, and 8 bases lay outside the gene matches. Germline assignment: CDR1 LNHDA and CDR2 SQIVND (reference sequence). The CDR3 spans 14 residues. CDR3 protein: CASRNRGPYYEQYF. The CDR3 DNA sequence: TGTGCCAGTAGAAACAGGGGTCCTTACTACGAGCAGTACTTC.

The genes are TRBV6-5 and TRBJ2-7; possibly TRBD1 for D (5 bases). Trimming pared 2 bases from V and 3 bases from J, leaving 8 bases between. CDR1 and CDR2 (germline): MNHEY, SVGAGI. This CDR3 is built from 13 residues. CDR3 sequence: CASSYGANYEQYF. The CDR3 region has the DNA TGTGCCAGCAGTTACGGGGCAAACTACGAGCAGTACTTC.

This chain connects TRBV7-2 to TRBJ2-1, with 12 bases identical to TRBD2. CDR3 length: 16 amino acids. Germline V gene data show CDR1 as SGHTA and CDR2 as FQGNSA. The J segment lost 7 bases and the V segment lost 3 bases, leaving 7 bases of the junction unmatched. CDR3 protein: CASSFYWTSGANEQFF. The CDR3, as DNA: TGTGCCAGCAGCTTTTATTGGACTAGCGGGGCGAATGAGCAGTTCTTC.

The V call is TRBV10-3, the J call TRBJ2-7; TRBD1 matches at 9 bases. The CDR3 extends over 16 amino acids. Per germline, CDR1 ENHRY and CDR2 SYGVKD. Losses at the gene ends were 10 bases for V and 5 bases for J; bases not matched to a gene: 18. CDR3 bases: TGTGCCAGCCTCTCACCAGCGGGACAGGGACACCACGAGCAGTACTTC. This translates into CASLSPAGQGHHEQYF.

Worth noting for this clone: The sample holds other DNA sequences that translate to the same CDR3. The chain combines TRBV5-1 with TRBJ1-1; D gene ambiguous. Trimming stripped 0 bases from V and 5 bases from J, with 11 bases between. Germline V gives CDR1 SGHRS, CDR2 YFSETQ. The CDR3 length is 14 residues. The CDR3 protein is CASSLGGGGTEAFF. The CDR3, as DNA: TGCGCCAGCAGCTTGGGTGGAGGCGGGACTGAAGCTTTCTTT.

The chain combines TRBV10-3 with TRBJ1-3; 7 bases agree with TRBD1. Looked up from germline, CDR1 is ENHRY and CDR2 is SYGVKD. J was trimmed by 0 bases and V by 3 bases; bases with no gene match: 8. This CDR3 spans 17 amino acids. The CDR3 nucleotides read TGTGCCATCAGTGATTTCTCGGGACAGTCCTCTGGAAACACCATATATTTT. This gives the protein CAISDFSGQSSGNTIYF.

The J gene is TRBJ2-7, the V gene TRBV5-1; D call uncertain. Germline V gene data show CDR1 as SGHRS and CDR2 as YFSETQ. CDR3 size: 12 residues. The V end lost 4 bases, the J end lost 0 bases, and 5 bases lay between the germline ends. The CDR3 reads CASSASSYEQYF. In nucleotides, the CDR3 is TGCGCCAGCAGCGCCAGCTCCTACGAGCAGTACTTC. The full variable domain, its missing parts supplied by reference TRBV5-1 and TRBJ2-7, is KAGVTQTPRYLIKTRGQQVTLSCSPISGHRSVSWYQQTPGQGLQFLFEYFSETQRNKGNFPGRFSGRQFSNSRSEMNVSTLELGDSALYLCASSASSYEQYFGPGTRLTVT.